The 14 T cell receptor beta chains presented below share a single source sample, sequenced in a study of blood T cell repertoires in COVID-19 (TCRdb year 2020). The protocol used for the library was the immunoSEQ multiplex PCR assay. This immuneACCESS table, as held by TCRdb, lists in-frame sequences with V and J called but not all clones. Of the missing ones, under half trace to an unresolved V gene in checked studies; the others have no known cause. Here the sample has 650,000 to 800,000 clones; 85% to 90% occur a single time. The ten largest account for roughly 0.25% of the sample. Sequencing input: peripheral blood. The receptor set was obtained from a woman younger than 35 with acute or convalescent COVID-19.

The chain combines TRBV19 with TRBJ2-3; maybe TRBD2 (6 bases). Deletions cut 1 base from V and 4 bases from J, with 12 bases between. Germline V gene sequence: CDR1 LNHDA, CDR2 SQIVND (reference sequence). The CDR3 consists of 15 residues. In DNA, the CDR3 is TGTGCCAGTAGTATAGTGGCCCGGGGGTCAGATACGCAGTATTTT. This translates into CASSIVARGSDTQYF. The full variable domain, with the rest looked up from reference TRBV19 and TRBJ2-3, is DGGITQSPKYLFRKEGQNVTLSCEQNLNHDAMYWYRQDPGQGLRLIYYSQIVNDFQKGDIAEGYSVSREKKESFPLTVTSAQKNPTAFYLCASSIVARGSDTQYFGPGTRLTVL.

The chain links TRBV3-1 (or the pseudogene TRBV3-2) to TRBJ1-1; 7 bases agree with TRBD1. Germline assignment: CDR1 LGHDT and CDR2 YNNKEL (reference sequence). The CDR3 has 16 residues. V gave up 4 bases and J gave up 0 bases; unmatched junction bases: 8. CDR3 amino acids: CASSPARGLLNTEAFF. CDR3 DNA: TGTGCCAGCAGCCCGGCTAGGGGGCTTTTGAACACTGAAGCTTTCTTT.

The rearrangement links TRBV6-2 or TRBV6-3 to TRBJ1-1; D not certain. The CDR3 is made up of 13 amino acids. From germline, CDR1 is MNHEY and CDR2 SVGEGT. Trimming took 6 bases from V and 2 from J, leaving 10 bases between them. CDR3 protein: CASSNRENTEAFF. The CDR3 DNA reads as TGTGCCAGCAGCAACCGGGAAAACACTGAAGCTTTCTTT.

The chain uses TRBV9 and TRBJ2-1; D possibly corresponds to TRBD2 (7 bases). V shed 6 bases and J shed 0 bases, with 13 bases lying between them. The CDR3 consists of 15 residues. CDR1 and CDR2 (germline): SGDLS, YYNGEE. The CDR3 here is CASTQRGASYNEQFF. The CDR3, as DNA: TGTGCCAGCACCCAACGGGGGGCCTCCTACAATGAGCAGTTCTTC.

V and J are TRBV5-1 and TRBJ1-1; TRBD1 matches 9 bases. V shed 4 bases and J 1 base; nucleotides not matched to a gene: 8. CDR3 length equals 16 residues. Germline CDR1 is SGHRS and CDR2 is YFSETQ. CDR3 coding DNA: TGCGCCAGCAGCCCCCATGACAGGGGGAGGAACACTGAAGCTTTCTTT. Protein: CASSPHDRGRNTEAFF.

This clone was counted a single time. The rearrangement uses TRBV24-1 and TRBJ1-2; the D is unclear. Germline values: CDR1 KGHDR, CDR2 SFDVKD. Trimming left V 4 bases short and J 2 bases short, with 10 bases between. This CDR3 spans 14 amino acids. The DNA of the CDR3 is TGTGCCACCAGTGAGGCAGGCACCAACTATGGCTACACCTTC. Translated: CATSEAGTNYGYTF.

V is TRBV11-2 and J is TRBJ1-5, with D tentatively TRBD1 (6 bases). CDR1 is SGHAT, CDR2 FQNNGV, per germline. This CDR3 contains 15 residues. Trimming pared 5 bases from V and 6 bases from J, leaving 17 bases between. DNA of the CDR3: TGTGCCAGCAGCCCCACGCCGGAAGGGGGTCAGCCCCAGCATTTT. This translates into CASSPTPEGGQPQHF.

The chain recombines TRBV10-3 with TRBJ1-1, with D unresolved. The V end was cut by 7 bases, the J end by 10 bases, with 16 bases between. Per germline, CDR1 ENHRY and CDR2 SYGVKD. CDR3 length equals 12 residues. CDR3 amino acids: CAIKGSGAGAFF. The CDR3 region has the DNA TGTGCCATCAAGGGTAGCGGAGCCGGAGCTTTCTTT.

The chain links TRBV19 to TRBJ1-1, with D maybe TRBD1 (6 bases). V lost 9 bases to trimming and J lost 5 bases, with 16 bases between them. The CDR3 sequence is 13 residues long. Germline V lookup: CDR1 LNHDA, CDR2 SQIVND (reference sequence). The CDR3 DNA sequence: TGTGCCAGCAGGAGGGGGGGTATGACTGAAGCTTTCTTT. It specifies CASRRGGMTEAFF.

This clone was seen just once. V usage is TRBV7-2 and J usage is TRBJ2-2, with TRBD2 matching 10 bases. The CDR3 totals 18 residues. CDR1 and CDR2 from the germline V gene are SGHTA and FQGNSA. V was clipped by 5 bases and J by 6 bases; unmatched bases: 15. The CDR3 DNA sequence: TGTGCCAGCAGCCAGGGGTCCCCGGGACTAGCGTCCGCCGGGGAGCTGTTTTTT. Residues: CASSQGSPGLASAGELFF.

The gene calls are TRBV6-6 and TRBJ1-1; 7 bases map to TRBD1. CDR1 and CDR2 from the germline V gene are MNHNY and SVGAGI (reference sequence). The J segment lost 11 bases and the V segment lost 10 bases, leaving 10 bases of the junction unmatched. The CDR3 is 11 amino acids. CDR3 loop: CATLRQGEAFF. In DNA form, the CDR3 reads TGTGCCACCCTCAGGCAGGGGGAGGCTTTCTTT.

The chain recombines TRBV6-1 with TRBJ2-7, with D perhaps TRBD1 (5 bases). Trimming removed 2 bases from V and 3 bases from J, with 14 bases in between. CDR1 MNHNS and CDR2 SASEGT come from the germline V gene. The CDR3 spans 15 residues. In nucleotides, the CDR3 is TGTGCCAGCAGTGAATTCGAGACAGCCTACTACGAGCAGTACTTC. This codes for CASSEFETAYYEQYF.

The chain carries TRBV7-2 and TRBJ2-7, with a weak D call TRBD2 (5 bases). V lost 1 base, J lost 1 base, and 14 bases lay in between. This CDR3 spans 16 amino acids. Looked up from germline, CDR1 is SGHTA and CDR2 is FQGNSA. CDR3 sequence reads: CASSLVSGGPSYEQYF. Here the CDR3 DNA reads TGTGCCAGCAGCTTAGTCAGCGGTGGCCCATCCTACGAGCAGTACTTC.

The gene calls are TRBV21-1 and TRBJ2-4; the table names TRBD2, a call not compared with the DNA. TRBV21-1 is termed a pseudogene. This CDR3 has 18 amino acids. This CDR3 reads CASSKRLADSIAKNIQYF. CDR3 nucleotides: TGTGCCAGCAGCAAACGGCTAGCGGACTCAATAGCCAAAAACATTCAGTACTTC.